The present TCR beta chain was sequenced within a study of molecular identifiers for immune sequencing clone quantification. Overall study: In replicates, RNA from roughly 20,000 or 100,000 naive CD8 cells was divided five ways and four parts were sequenced.

Regarding the study as a whole: Spike-in Jurkat TCR RNA from a single cell reportedly registered among approximately 1.1 million naive cells.

There are 14 residues in the CDR3. Losses at the gene ends were 8 bases for V and 4 bases for J; bases not matched to a gene: 4. Germline loops: CDR1 SGHAT, CDR2 FQNNGV. Previously reported methods and listed TCR primers produced the bulk TCR libraries. One entry per CDR3 protein results from TCRdb running MiXCR on the PCR reads. The sample has around 480,000 distinct CDR3 sequences, around a fifth seen once. Sorting was used to obtain naive CD8 T cells (CD8+CD4-CCR7+CD45RA+). This clonotype appeared many times. Its antigen remains unidentified. This sequence originates from a human donor in good health. Some libraries in this study had Jurkat cell RNA spiked in. The chain has TRBV11-2 and TRBJ2-1; TRBD2 aligns across 11 bases. Input material: naive CD8+ T cells from blood, with Jurkat cell RNA spiked in. As for subset: FACS-sorted CD8+CD4-CCR7+CD45RA+ naive T cells. CDR3 in amino acids: CASGTSGRYNEQFF. CDR3 bases: TGTGCCAGCGGAACTAGCGGGAGATACAATGAGCAGTTCTTC. Full variable domain (missing parts from reference TRBV11-2 and TRBJ2-1): EAGVAQSPRYKIIEKRQSVAFWCNPISGHATLYWYQQILGQGPKLLIQFQNNGVVDDSQLPKDRFSAERLKGVDSTLKIQPAKLEDSAVYLCASGTSGRYNEQFFGPGTRLTVL.